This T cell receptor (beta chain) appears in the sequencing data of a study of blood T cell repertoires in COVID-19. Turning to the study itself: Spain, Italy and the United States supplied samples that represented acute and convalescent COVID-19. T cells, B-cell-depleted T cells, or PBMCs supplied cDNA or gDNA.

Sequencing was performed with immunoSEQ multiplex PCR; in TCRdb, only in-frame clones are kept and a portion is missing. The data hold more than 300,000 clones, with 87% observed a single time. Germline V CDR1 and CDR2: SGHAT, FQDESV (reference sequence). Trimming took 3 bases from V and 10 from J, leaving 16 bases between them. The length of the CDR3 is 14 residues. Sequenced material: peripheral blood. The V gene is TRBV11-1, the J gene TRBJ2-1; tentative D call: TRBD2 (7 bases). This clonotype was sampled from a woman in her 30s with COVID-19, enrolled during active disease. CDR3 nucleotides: TGTGCCAGCAGCTTGGGGGGGCCCCCTCGAGAGCAGTTCTTC. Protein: CASSLGGPPREQFF.